A single sample is the source of the 15 T cell receptor beta chains below, sequenced in a study of T cells in localized non-small cell lung cancer. This table comes from immunoSEQ multiplex PCR, and its TCRdb copy is limited to in-frame clones, with some not included. Counted here are some 52,000 clones, around three quarters occurring once; the ten biggest clones make up approximately 4.8%. The sample here was PBMCs, taken before any cancer treatment. The receptors derive from a woman aged 35-75 years with stage II lung adenocarcinoma.

The gene calls are TRBV29-1 and TRBJ1-2; no clear D. Germline V CDR1 and CDR2: SQVTM, ANQGSEA. V gave up 6 bases and J gave up 2 bases, with 10 bases separating them. The CDR3 consists of 12 residues. The CDR3 DNA is TGCAGCGTATTACTAGCAAACTATGGCTACACCTTC. It specifies CSVLLANYGYTF.

This clone was seen more than once but under ten times. The V gene is TRBV30, the J gene TRBJ1-2; D gene ambiguous. V was pared by 2 bases and J by 1 base, with 11 bases between. Germline V gene lookup returns CDR1 GTSNPN and CDR2 SVGIG (reference sequence). The CDR3 has 14 amino acids. The chain's CDR3 is CAWSKARINYGYTF. The CDR3 DNA follows: TGTGCCTGGAGTAAAGCTCGTATTAACTATGGCTACACCTTC.

This chain links TRBV5-6 with TRBJ1-5; D unclear. The CDR3 runs 13 residues. Germline loops: CDR1 SGHDT, CDR2 YYEEEE. The germline V and J ends were trimmed by 0 bases and 4 bases, with 5 bases remaining between them. Written as DNA, the CDR3 is TGTGCCAGCAGCTTGGGGCAAAATCAGCCCCAGCATTTT. It specifies CASSLGQNQPQHF.

The J gene is TRBJ2-7, the V gene TRBV7-9; maybe TRBD1 (6 bases). Germline loops: CDR1 SEHNR, CDR2 FQNEAQ (reference sequence). The CDR3 consists of 19 residues. The V gene lost 1 base and the J gene lost 1 base, with 23 bases spanning the gap. DNA of the CDR3: TGTGCCAGCAGCTTAGTGGTCGGGCAGGGGCCGACCCTATCCTACGAGCAGTACTTC. Its protein product is CASSLVVGQGPTLSYEQYF.

V and J are TRBV28 and TRBJ1-1; D gene uncertain. The CDR3 covers 14 residues. Trimming removed 3 bases from V and 4 bases from J, with 12 bases in between. Germline values: CDR1 MDHEN, CDR2 SYDVKM. CDR3 coding DNA: TGTGCCAGCAGTTTGGTTTCAGAGGCCACTGAAGCTTTCTTT. Protein: CASSLVSEATEAFF.

The genes are TRBV18 and TRBJ2-7, with 11 bases matching TRBD2. There are 15 residues in the CDR3. CDR1 is KGHSH and CDR2 is LQKENI in the germline V gene. The J segment lost 7 bases and the V segment lost 2 bases, leaving 7 bases of the junction unmatched. The CDR3 reads CASSPTASGGFEQYF. In nucleotides, the CDR3 is TGTGCCAGCTCACCAACAGCTAGCGGGGGGTTTGAGCAGTACTTC.

This clone was detected a few times. V is TRBV4-1 and J is TRBJ1-5; 7 bases agree with TRBD1. This CDR3 region has 17 residues. Germline V lookup: CDR1 MGHRA, CDR2 YSYEKL. Losses at the gene ends were 4 bases for V and 4 bases for J; bases not matched to a gene: 13. CDR3 nucleotide sequence: TGCGCCAGCAGCCTGTTACACCAGGACAGGTATAATCAGCCCCAGCATTTT. Protein: CASSLLHQDRYNQPQHF.

In DNA, the CDR3 is TGTGCCAGTAGCCCCTGGGGCCCGAACACTGAAGCTTTCTTT. It encodes CASSPWGPNTEAFF. The chain combines TRBV19 with TRBJ1-1; possible D gene TRBD1, 5 bases. Trimming removed 6 bases at V and 1 base at J, with 12 bases between. Germline assignment: CDR1 LNHDA and CDR2 SQIVND (reference sequence). The CDR3 contains 14 residues. The full variable domain, rest sourced from reference TRBV19 and TRBJ1-1, is DGGITQSPKYLFRKEGQNVTLSCEQNLNHDAMYWYRQDPGQGLRLIYYSQIVNDFQKGDIAEGYSVSREKKESFPLTVTSAQKNPTAFYLCASSPWGPNTEAFFGQGTRLTVV.

The chain employs TRBV28 and TRBJ1-5, with D unclear. Germline V CDR1 and CDR2: MDHEN, SYDVKM. Between the trimmed V and J ends, which lost 3 bases and 4 bases, there was a span of 13 bases. The CDR3 contains 15 residues. The CDR3 reads CASSLPEGNNQPQHF. The CDR3 nucleotides are TGTGCCAGCAGTTTGCCCGAGGGAAATAATCAGCCCCAGCATTTT.

About this clone itself: The sample holds other DNA sequences that translate to the same CDR3. The chain employs TRBV9 and TRBJ1-1; the D is unclear. Per germline, CDR1 SGDLS and CDR2 YYNGEE. The CDR3 runs to 13 residues. V was pared by 3 bases and J by 0 bases, with 6 bases between. Here the CDR3 DNA reads TGTGCCAGCAGCGCGGGGATGAACACTGAAGCTTTCTTT. This gives the protein CASSAGMNTEAFF.

The genes are TRBV18 and TRBJ2-5; no clear D gene. Trimming took 5 bases from V and 1 from J, leaving 14 bases between them. Germline loops: CDR1 KGHSH, CDR2 LQKENI. There are 15 residues in the CDR3. CDR3: CASSDVSISQETQYF. The CDR3 DNA reads TGTGCCAGCTCAGACGTAAGCATAAGCCAAGAGACCCAGTACTTC.

This clone was observed once. The V and J genes are TRBV6-1 and TRBJ1-2; the D gene is possibly TRBD1 (6 bases). CDR1 and CDR2 from the germline V gene are MNHNS and SASEGT. V was pared by 6 bases and J by 3 bases, with 11 bases between. The CDR3 is 13 residues long. CDR3 coding DNA: TGTGCCAGCAGCTTCAGGGGCCACTATGGCTACACCTTC. This codes for CASSFRGHYGYTF.

This sequence joins TRBV5-6 and TRBJ2-1; 9 bases are shared with TRBD1. The V and J ends lost 1 base and 8 bases, in that order; junction bases with no gene match: 7. The germline CDR1 and CDR2 sequences are SGHDT and YYEEEE. There are 15 residues in the CDR3. The CDR3, as DNA: TGTGCCAGCAGCTTGCCTACAGGGGGCGTCGATGAGCAGTTCTTC. Protein product: CASSLPTGGVDEQFF.

This chain connects TRBV19 to TRBJ2-7, with D tentatively TRBD1 (7 bases). Per germline, CDR1 LNHDA and CDR2 SQIVND (reference sequence). V was cut by 4 bases and J by 3 bases, with 22 bases left in between. The CDR3 extends over 17 amino acids. The CDR3 region has the DNA TGTGCCAGTAGTAGCGATCGGAGGGGGCGAGGCGGCTACGAGCAGTACTTC. Translating it yields CASSSDRRGRGGYEQYF. Full variable domain (missing parts from reference TRBV19 and TRBJ2-7): DGGITQSPKYLFRKEGQNVTLSCEQNLNHDAMYWYRQDPGQGLRLIYYSQIVNDFQKGDIAEGYSVSREKKESFPLTVTSAQKNPTAFYLCASSSDRRGRGGYEQYFGPGTRLTVT.

The genes are TRBV19 and TRBJ1-5, with D possibly matching TRBD1 (6 bases). CDR1 is LNHDA and CDR2 is SQIVND in the germline V gene (reference sequence). This CDR3 has 17 residues. V was pared by 3 bases and J by 7 bases, with 22 bases between. The CDR3 sequence: CASSILIQGTWGQPQHF. The CDR3 coding sequence is TGTGCCAGTAGTATCCTTATTCAGGGGACCTGGGGCCAGCCCCAGCATTTT.